The 24 T cell receptor beta chains below come from one sample, sequenced in a study of shared clonotypes between healthy human individuals. The repertoire was sequenced with immunoSEQ multiplex PCR; TCRdb's copy has only in-frame clones and lacks some. This sample carries some 660,000 clones, roughly 73% of them seen once, and the ten largest clones take around 2%. The sequencing sample was made of memory CD4+ T cells sorted from blood. Subset described: CD45RA-negative fraction. Receptor source: a young woman in good health.

The gene calls are TRBV7-3 and TRBJ2-1, with D perhaps given as TRBD1 or TRBD2 (5 bases each). Per germline, CDR1 SGHTA and CDR2 FQGTGA. The CDR3 covers 15 residues. V was clipped by 2 bases and J by 6 bases, with 14 bases between them. DNA of the CDR3: TGTGCCAGCAGCTTAGGGGCTAGCATCAGCAATGAGCAGTTCTTC. It codes for CASSLGASISNEQFF.

The chain uses TRBV29-1 and TRBJ1-1, with a tentative D call TRBD1 (6 bases). Germline CDR1 and CDR2: SQVTM and ANQGSEA. CDR3 length equals 13 residues. V lost 3 bases, J lost 4 bases, and 12 bases lay in between. CDR3 residues: CSVEGGEGTEAFF. CDR3 nucleotides: TGCAGCGTTGAGGGGGGCGAGGGCACTGAAGCTTTCTTT.

Comments on this clone: Other DNA sequences from this sample encode an identical CDR3 as well. The chain couples TRBV2 to TRBJ2-6; TRBD2 might be the D (5 bases). V gave up 6 bases and J gave up 3 bases, with 6 bases separating them. Germline CDR1 and CDR2: SNHLY and FYNNEI. This CDR3 spans 13 amino acids. The CDR3 loop is CASSGVGANVLTF. Here the CDR3 DNA reads TGTGCCAGCAGCGGGGTTGGGGCCAACGTCCTGACTTTC.

The chain recombines TRBV7-8 with TRBJ2-7; no clear D. Trimming stripped 5 bases from V and 1 base from J, with 12 bases between. The CDR3 runs 14 residues. Germline CDR1 is SGHVS and CDR2 is FQNEAQ. In nucleotides, the CDR3 is TGTGCCAGCAGCCCAACACGGTTATCCTACGAGCAGTACTTC. Its translation is CASSPTRLSYEQYF.

The V and J genes are TRBV5-1 and TRBJ2-5; 8 bases are shared with TRBD1. Germline CDR1 is SGHRS and CDR2 is YFSETQ. The CDR3 contains 15 residues. The ends lost 4 bases at V and 4 bases at J; junction bases unmatched: 9. In nucleotides, the CDR3 is TGCGCCAGCAGCGTTCAGACAGGGGAGAGAGAGACCCAGTACTTC. Translated, it gives CASSVQTGERETQYF. The full variable domain, with the rest looked up from reference TRBV5-1 and TRBJ2-5, is KAGVTQTPRYLIKTRGQQVTLSCSPISGHRSVSWYQQTPGQGLQFLFEYFSETQRNKGNFPGRFSGRQFSNSRSEMNVSTLELGDSALYLCASSVQTGERETQYFGPGTRLLVL.

This chain uses TRBV27 with TRBJ2-3; D is possibly TRBD1 (6 bases). The germline V and J ends were trimmed by 6 bases and 0 bases, with 10 bases remaining between them. The germline V gene encodes CDR1 MNHEY and CDR2 SMNVEV (reference sequence). The CDR3 extends over 14 amino acids. The CDR3 reads CASSRTASTDTQYF. As DNA, the CDR3 is TGTGCCAGCAGCAGGACAGCGAGCACAGATACGCAGTATTTT.

The V gene is TRBV7-9, the J gene TRBJ1-4; perhaps TRBD1 as D (5 bases). The CDR3 has 14 residues. The germline V gene has CDR1 SEHNR and CDR2 FQNEAQ (reference sequence). Trimming left V 5 bases short and J 2 bases short, with 9 bases between. In nucleotides, the CDR3 is TGTGCCAGCAGCAAGGGGTCGACTAATGAAAAACTGTTTTTT. Its translation: CASSKGSTNEKLFF.

Concerning this clone: Other nucleotide sequences from this sample produce the same CDR3. For the CDR3, the DNA is TGTGCCAGCTCACCAGAGGGCGAGCAGTACTTC. Translating it yields CASSPEGEQYF. V gene TRBV18 combines with J gene TRBJ2-7, with D possibly matching TRBD2 (5 bases). The V end was cut by 2 bases, the J end by 6 bases, with 5 bases between. Germline assignment: CDR1 KGHSH and CDR2 LQKENI. The CDR3 loop spans 11 amino acids.

This clone has a handful of counts. The chain employs TRBV7-9 and TRBJ2-5; D gene uncertain. The V end lost 2 bases, the J end lost 5 bases, and 9 bases lay between the germline ends. CDR1 is SEHNR, CDR2 FQNEAQ, per germline (reference sequence). CDR3 length equals 13 residues. DNA of the CDR3: TGTGCCAGCAGCTTAAACCCCGAGGAGACCCAGTACTTC. Its translation is CASSLNPEETQYF.

The chain uses TRBV27 and TRBJ2-7; TRBD1 agrees at 10 bases. The CDR3 extends over 15 amino acids. Germline assignment: CDR1 MNHEY and CDR2 SMNVEV (reference sequence). J lost 5 bases, V lost 4 bases, and 8 bases had no gene match. CDR3 sequence reads: CASSSTGQGVNEQYF. The CDR3 DNA follows: TGTGCCAGCAGTTCAACCGGACAGGGGGTCAACGAGCAGTACTTC.

The chain has TRBV2 and TRBJ2-1; D gene unclear. Germline V lookup: CDR1 SNHLY, CDR2 FYNNEI. Deletions cut 3 bases from V and 13 bases from J, with 19 bases between. The CDR3 is made up of 14 amino acids. CDR3 nucleotides: TGTGCCAGCAGTGATCGACGGAACCCAATGAGCCAGTTCTTC. The encoded protein is CASSDRRNPMSQFF. Looking up the rest from reference TRBV2 and TRBJ2-1 gives the full variable domain: EPEVTQTPSHQVTQMGQEVILRCVPISNHLYFYWYRQILGQKVEFLVSFYNNEISEKSEIFDDQFSVERPDGSNFTLKIRSTKLEDSAMYFCASSDRRNPMSQFFGPGTRLTVL.

The V and J genes are TRBV7-9 and TRBJ2-5; no clear D. V was pared by 8 bases and J by 5 bases, with 9 bases between. Germline lookup yields CDR1 SEHNR and CDR2 FQNEAQ (reference sequence). This CDR3 has 11 residues. The CDR3 sequence is CASRLGETQYF. Here the CDR3 DNA reads TGTGCCAGCCGCCTGGGGGAGACCCAGTACTTC.

In DNA form, the CDR3 reads TGTGCCAGCAGCCAAGTTTCGACAGGGGGCGACGAGCAGTACTTC. Its protein is CASSQVSTGGDEQYF. The chain joins TRBV4-2 to TRBJ2-7, with 10 bases identical to TRBD1. The CDR3 runs 15 residues. V shed 1 base and J 5 bases; nucleotides not matched to a gene: 5. Germline CDR1 is LGHNA and CDR2 is YNFKEQ.

To note about this clone: At one end the junction does not follow the germline gene, possibly because of a read error. The V gene is TRBV2, the J gene TRBJ2-1; 9 bases are a match to TRBD1. This CDR3 has 15 amino acids. Germline V gene lookup returns CDR1 SNHLY and CDR2 FYNNEI. The CDR3: CASREDRGVNNEQFF. The CDR3 DNA sequence: TGTGCCAGCAGAGAAGACAGGGGGGTCAACAATGAGCAGTTCTTC.

The genes are TRBV9 and TRBJ2-1, with TRBD1 identical over 8 bases. Losses at the gene ends were 4 bases for V and 7 bases for J; bases not matched to a gene: 7. The germline gives CDR1 SGDLS, CDR2 YYNGEE. The CDR3 consists of 14 residues. CDR3 region: CASSTPGGRNEQFF. The DNA for the CDR3 is TGTGCCAGCAGCACGCCAGGGGGCAGGAATGAGCAGTTCTTC.

The rearrangement links TRBV28 to TRBJ2-1; D is undetermined. This CDR3 has 11 residues. With 4 bases removed from V and 10 bases from J, the gap between germline ends came to 8 bases. Germline CDR1 reads MDHEN; CDR2 reads SYDVKM. DNA of the CDR3: TGTGCCAGCAGTTCACCGACCGAGCAGTTCTTC. Encoded protein: CASSSPTEQFF.

The rearrangement uses TRBV10-2 and TRBJ1-1, with D hard to call. The CDR3 totals 14 residues. Looked up from germline, CDR1 is WSHSY and CDR2 is SAAADI. With 3 bases removed from V and 2 bases from J, the gap between germline ends came to 10 bases. The CDR3 loop reads CASSDEMANTEAFF. The CDR3 DNA reads TGCGCCAGCAGTGATGAAATGGCTAACACTGAAGCTTTCTTT.

This chain links TRBV30 with TRBJ2-7; 8 bases line up with TRBD1. V shed 8 bases, J shed 5 bases, and the junction held 5 bases outside the gene matches. Germline V gene lookup returns CDR1 GTSNPN and CDR2 SVGIG (reference sequence). The CDR3 has 11 residues. CDR3 amino acids: CARQGTHEQYF. The CDR3 DNA sequence: TGTGCCCGACAGGGGACCCACGAGCAGTACTTC.

The gene calls are TRBV19 and TRBJ2-1; the D call may be TRBD1 or TRBD2 (5 bases each). From germline, CDR1 is LNHDA and CDR2 SQIVND (reference sequence). Trimming shortened V by 3 bases and J by 10 bases, and 10 bases separated the two germline ends. The CDR3 covers 12 residues. The CDR3 protein is CASSMRAGEQFF. The CDR3 coding sequence is TGTGCCAGTAGTATGAGGGCAGGGGAGCAGTTCTTC.

V is TRBV4-1 and J is TRBJ2-5, with D possibly matching TRBD1 (5 bases). CDR3 length: 14 amino acids. V was shortened by 3 bases and J by 4 bases, with 12 bases between the two germline ends. The V gene's germline CDR1 is MGHRA and CDR2 YSYEKL. The chain's CDR3 is CASSQFQGTETQYF. The DNA for the CDR3 is TGCGCCAGCAGCCAGTTTCAGGGTACAGAGACCCAGTACTTC.

This clone was seen just once. This sequence joins TRBV9 and TRBJ2-3; 10 bases map to TRBD2. Per the germline V gene, CDR1 is SGDLS and CDR2 is YYNGEE. The V gene end was trimmed by 4 bases and the J gene end by 6 bases; junction bases not matched to a gene: 20. The length of the CDR3 is 19 residues. The CDR3 sequence: CASSPNHPGLAGVRDTQYF. The CDR3 DNA is TGTGCCAGCAGCCCAAACCACCCGGGGCTAGCGGGAGTAAGGGATACGCAGTATTTT.

A single count supports this clone. DNA for the CDR3: TGTGCCAGCAGCTTCTACCAGGGGGGATACGAGCAGTACTTC. Protein product: CASSFYQGGYEQYF. The genes are TRBV5-4 and TRBJ2-7; perhaps TRBD1 as D (7 bases). CDR3 length: 14 amino acids. Germline V gene lookup returns CDR1 SGHNT and CDR2 YYREEE (reference sequence). The V end lost 2 bases, the J end lost 4 bases, and 13 bases lay between the germline ends.

Only a few counts were recorded for this clone. In DNA form, the CDR3 reads TGCGCCAGCAGTGACCTCCGCTTTTTTGAGGAATCCTACGAGCAGTACTTC. Residues: CASSDLRFFEESYEQYF. This rearrangement joins TRBV10-1 to TRBJ2-7; D gene unclear. The germline gives CDR1 WNHNN, CDR2 SYGVQD (reference sequence). This CDR3 comprises 17 residues. V shed 3 bases and J shed 1 base, with 19 bases lying between them.

This clone was observed once. The rearrangement uses TRBV5-1 and TRBJ2-1, with D unclear. Germline assignment: CDR1 SGHRS and CDR2 YFSETQ. Trimming left V 1 base short and J 8 bases short, with 4 bases between. This CDR3 is 11 amino acids long. The CDR3 is CASSLSYEQFF. The CDR3 bases are TGCGCCAGCAGCTTGAGCTATGAGCAGTTCTTC.